This note documents a single T cell receptor beta chain sequence. Its specificity is unknown. TCRdb's table, derived via immunoSEQ multiplex PCR, lists solely in-frame clones and lacks some. The sample includes 2,100,000 or so clones, 90% to 97% of them seen just once. The data are from a study of shared clonotypes between healthy human individuals. Study-wide findings and caveats: Rarefaction showed that sequencing of sorted subsets was incomplete (despite large depth). Compared with memory subsets, naive subsets generally had larger estimated richness.

Germline V lookup: CDR1 MGHDK, CDR2 SYGVNS. The length of the CDR3 is 18 residues. J was trimmed by 7 bases and V by 4 bases; bases with no gene match: 18. The rearrangement uses TRBV25-1 and TRBJ2-7; 11 bases line up with TRBD2. Specimen: naive CD4+ T cells sorted from blood. Subset specified: CD45RA+ positively selected. This TCR was recovered from a young man in good health. CDR3 DNA: TGTGCCAGCAGTGCCCGAGGATCTGGGGGCATAGCGGGAGGGGAGCAGTACTTC. Residues: CASSARGSGGIAGGEQYF.